This T cell receptor beta chain was sequenced for a study of blood T cell repertoires in COVID-19. Turning to the study itself: COVID-19 samples from acute and convalescent phases originated in the United States, Italy and Spain.

Assay: immunoSEQ multiplex PCR; the TCRdb copy retains only in-frame clones and omits some. The sample has 200,000 to 300,000 clones, about four fifths seen once. The sample holds one count of this clone. This CDR3 has 11 residues. Germline CDR1 and CDR2: DFQATT and SNEGSKA (reference sequence). The ends lost 5 bases at V and 8 bases at J; junction bases unmatched: 5. Sequencing was performed on peripheral blood. The receptor was isolated from a woman at least 80 years old with COVID-19, enrolled during active disease. The chain carries TRBV20-1 and TRBJ1-1; TRBD1 aligns across 7 bases. CDR3 residues: CSADREEEAFF. CDR3 nucleotides: TGCAGTGCTGACAGGGAAGAAGAAGCTTTCTTT.